This T cell receptor (beta chain) stems from a study of control samples from healthy donors and cancer patients. The length of the CDR3 is 15 residues. The V gene's germline CDR1 is SNHLY and CDR2 FYNNEI. Unmatched junction bases numbered 7, after V lost 4 bases and J lost 4 bases. Profiled with immunoSEQ multiplex PCR; TCRdb holds only in-frame clones, not every one. Of 85,000 to 95,000 clones listed, about four fifths are singletons. The chain joins TRBV2 to TRBJ1-5, with TRBD1 identical over 7 bases. The sequencing input was blood. The TCR originated in a woman aged 55-75 years in good health. The CDR3 sequence is CASSGGDSRNQPQHF. In DNA, the CDR3 is TGTGCCAGCAGTGGGGGGGACAGTCGGAATCAGCCCCAGCATTTT.